These T cell receptor delta chains were read from a single sample in a study of gamma-delta T cells after stem cell transplantation. TCRdb ran CATT on the RT-PCR reads. Altogether about 1,200 delta-chain clones are present, more than 30% being singletons, with the ten largest covering roughly half. The sample comprised gamma-delta T cells. The receptors were sampled from a human donor. It is not recorded whose cells these are; they may come from a transplant donor. Both conserved end residues are part of each CDR3. Each record gives: clone size, V gene, CDR3 length, D gene, J gene, CDR3 DNA, CDR3 protein. A D gene is named only where the DNA matches it firmly. Size values are once, few and many counts, or a class for expanded clones, and some rows have none.

abundance: -
v_gene: TRDV1
len: 24
d_gene: -
j_gene: TRDJ1
CDR3nt: TGTGCTCTTGGGGAACTAGTATCATTTAGTCCTACCCTTTTACTTGGGACGTACACCGATAAACTCATCTTT
CDR3aa: CALGELVSFSPTLLLGTYTDKLIF

abundance: large
v_gene: TRDV2
len: 24
d_gene: TRDD3
j_gene: TRDJ1
CDR3nt: TGTGCCTGTGACACGGTTCCTACGCAGATTACTGGGGGATACGTTCCTCTCAACACCGATAAACTCATCTTT
CDR3aa: CACDTVPTQITGGYVPLNTDKLIF

abundance: -
v_gene: TRDV2
len: 19
d_gene: TRDD3
j_gene: TRDJ1
CDR3nt: TGTGCCTGTGACTCCTTAGAAGGTACTGGGGGATCTTACGCCGATAACCTCATCTTT
CDR3aa: CACDSLEGTGGSYADNLIF

abundance: -
v_gene: TRDV2
len: 18
d_gene: TRDD3
j_gene: TRDJ1
CDR3nt: TGTGCCTGTGACACCGTCCTAAAGGGGGATAACTACACCGATAAACTTATCTTT
CDR3aa: CACDTVLKGDNYTDKLIF

abundance: -
v_gene: TRDV2
len: 22
d_gene: TRDD3
j_gene: TRDJ3
CDR3nt: TGTGCCTGTGACACCGCGGTGGGGGATGCCACAATTAGCTCCTGGGACACCCGACAGATGTTTTTC
CDR3aa: CACDTAVGDATISSWDTRQMFF

abundance: -
v_gene: TRDV2
len: 16
d_gene: TRDD3
j_gene: TRDJ1
CDR3nt: TGTGCCTGTGACACTGTAAGAGGGGATACTTGCGAAAAACTCATCTTT
CDR3aa: CACDTVRGDTCEKLIF

abundance: -
v_gene: TRDV2
len: 18
d_gene: TRDD3
j_gene: TRDJ1
CDR3nt: TGTGCCTGTGATACTCTGGGGGCTACGCGGGCGGTGTCCGATAAACTCACCTTT
CDR3aa: CACDTLGATRAVSDKLTF

abundance: few
v_gene: TRDV2
len: 20
d_gene: TRDD3
j_gene: TRDJ3
CDR3nt: TGTGCCTGTGACACCGCGACTGGGGGATTACGCTCCTGGGACACCCGACAGATGTTTTTC
CDR3aa: CACDTATGGLRSWDTRQMFF

abundance: -
v_gene: TRDV2
len: 18
d_gene: -
j_gene: TRDJ3
CDR3nt: TGTGCCTGTGACACCTTACTGGGAAGCTCCTGGGACACCCGACAGATGTTTTTC
CDR3aa: CACDTLLGSSWDTRQMFF

abundance: -
v_gene: TRDV2
len: 16
d_gene: TRDD3
j_gene: TRDJ1
CDR3nt: TGTGCCTGTGACACGGTTGGATTACTGGGGGATGGTCAACTCATCTTT
CDR3aa: CACDTVGLLGDGQLIF

abundance: large
v_gene: TRDV1
len: 15
d_gene: -
j_gene: TRDJ1
CDR3nt: TGTGCTCTTGGGGCCAGTACGTTCCCTACCGATAAACTCATCTTT
CDR3aa: CALGASTFPTDKLIF

abundance: -
v_gene: TRDV2
len: 20
d_gene: TRDD3
j_gene: TRDJ3
CDR3nt: TGTGCCTGTGACTCCGTACTGGGGGATACTAGCTCCTGTGACACCCGACAGATGTTTTTC
CDR3aa: CACDSVLGDTSSCDTRQMFF

abundance: -
v_gene: TRDV1
len: 23
d_gene: TRDD3
j_gene: TRDJ1
CDR3nt: TGTGCTCTTGGGATACAAAACGGCTTTCTCCCCTACTGGGGGATGGTTTACACCGATAAACTCATCTTT
CDR3aa: CALGIQNGFLPYWGMVYTDKLIF

abundance: -
v_gene: TRDV2
len: 18
d_gene: TRDD3
j_gene: TRDJ1
CDR3nt: TGTGCCTGTGAATCGGTACTGGGGGGAGCCCAGTACACCGATAAACTCATCTTT
CDR3aa: CACESVLGGAQYTDKLIF

abundance: few
v_gene: TRDV2
len: 21
d_gene: -
j_gene: TRDJ1
CDR3nt: TGTGCCTGTGACACCGTTTTCCCCGGACGGGGGAACACTAAGGACACCGCTAAACTCATCTTT
CDR3aa: CACDTVFPGRGNTKDTAKLIF

abundance: -
v_gene: TRDV2
len: 17
d_gene: TRDD3
j_gene: TRDJ1
CDR3nt: TGTGCCTGTGACTCCTTACTGGGGGATAGGTACACCGATAAACTCATCTTT
CDR3aa: CACDSLLGDRYTDKLIF

abundance: large
v_gene: TRDV2
len: 16
d_gene: TRDD3
j_gene: TRDJ1
CDR3nt: TGTGCCTGTGAGTTACTGGGGGCCACGGGGCCCGATAAACTCATCTTT
CDR3aa: CACELLGATGPDKLIF

abundance: large
v_gene: TRDV2
len: 14
d_gene: -
j_gene: TRDJ1
CDR3nt: TGTGCCTGTGACACTCTTTCCTTCTCCGATAAACTCATCTTT
CDR3aa: CACDTLSFSDKLIF

abundance: -
v_gene: TRDV2
len: 18
d_gene: TRDD3
j_gene: TRDJ3
CDR3nt: TGTGCCTGTGACACTCTTACTGGGGGAACCTGGGGCACCCGACAGATGTTTTTC
CDR3aa: CACDTLTGGTWGTRQMFF

abundance: large
v_gene: TRDV2
len: 17
d_gene: TRDD3
j_gene: TRDJ1
CDR3nt: TGTGCCTGTGACGTCCTAAAGGGGGATATTGTATCCGATAAACTCATCTTT
CDR3aa: CACDVLKGDIVSDKLIF

abundance: -
v_gene: TRDV1
len: 20
d_gene: TRDD3
j_gene: TRDJ2
CDR3nt: TGTGCTCTTGGGGACCTGGACTGGGGAACACTTAGGATCTTGGCAGCACAACTCTTCTTT
CDR3aa: CALGDLDWGTLRILAAQLFF

abundance: large
v_gene: TRDV2
len: 18
d_gene: TRDD3
j_gene: TRDJ1
CDR3nt: TGTGCCTGTGACCCCCTACTGGGGGATACATCTCTCTCGGATAAACTCATCTTT
CDR3aa: CACDPLLGDTSLSDKLIF

abundance: -
v_gene: TRDV2
len: 21
d_gene: TRDD3
j_gene: TRDJ1
CDR3nt: TGTGCCTGTGACACCGTGGAGTCAGGGACTGGGGGATACGGGCGCACCGATAAACTCATCTTT
CDR3aa: CACDTVESGTGGYGRTDKLIF

abundance: few
v_gene: TRDV1
len: 18
d_gene: TRDD3
j_gene: TRDJ1
CDR3nt: TGTGCTCTTGGGGAAACGGGGTACTGGGGGATAACCCAGATCAAACTCATCTTT
CDR3aa: CALGETGYWGITQIKLIF

abundance: large
v_gene: TRDV2
len: 19
d_gene: TRDD3
j_gene: TRDJ1
CDR3nt: TGTGCCTGTGACGCCTTAGAAGGTACTGGGGGATCTTACGCCGATAAACTCATCTTT
CDR3aa: CACDALEGTGGSYADKLIF

abundance: few
v_gene: TRDV2
len: 18
d_gene: -
j_gene: TRDJ3
CDR3nt: TGTGCCTGTGACACCATAGGGGCAAGCTCCTGGGACACCCGACAGATGTTTTTC
CDR3aa: CACDTIGASSWDTRQMFF

abundance: once
v_gene: TRDV2
len: 18
d_gene: TRDD3
j_gene: TRDJ3
CDR3nt: TGTGCCTGTGACAGGGACTGGGGGCGGGTCTGGGACACCCGACAGATGTTTTTC
CDR3aa: CACDRDWGRVWDTRQMFF

abundance: few
v_gene: TRDV3
len: 18
d_gene: TRDD3
j_gene: TRDJ1
CDR3nt: TGTGCCTTTACCAGTCCCTACCCGTCCTGGGGGATAAAGGCTAAACTCATCTTT
CDR3aa: CAFTSPYPSWGIKAKLIF

abundance: large
v_gene: TRDV2
len: 15
d_gene: -
j_gene: TRDJ1
CDR3nt: TGTGCCTGTGACCCGGCTGGGGAAGTGATCGATAAACTCATCTTT
CDR3aa: CACDPAGEVIDKLIF

abundance: -
v_gene: TRDV2
len: 17
d_gene: -
j_gene: TRDJ1
CDR3nt: TGTGCCTGTGACACCGTTGCTGGCCCCAAAGGCGCCGATAAACTCATCTTT
CDR3aa: CACDTVAGPKGADKLIF

abundance: -
v_gene: TRDV2
len: 19
d_gene: TRDD3
j_gene: TRDJ1
CDR3nt: TGTGCCTGTGACTCGATACTGGGGGATAGGAGGAACGGTACCGATAACCTCATCTTT
CDR3aa: CACDSILGDRRNGTDNLIF

abundance: -
v_gene: TRDV2
len: 17
d_gene: TRDD3
j_gene: TRDJ1
CDR3nt: TGTGCCTGTGACCTCCTACTGGGGGATACGAGAACCGATAAACTCATCTTT
CDR3aa: CACDLLLGDTRTDKLIF

abundance: -
v_gene: TRDV2
len: 19
d_gene: TRDD3
j_gene: TRDJ1
CDR3nt: TGTGCCTGTGACACCTTGCTTCGAACTGGGGGAGTGCGGACCGATAAACTCATCTTT
CDR3aa: CACDTLLRTGGVRTDKLIF

abundance: -
v_gene: TRDV1
len: 16
d_gene: TRDD2
j_gene: TRDJ1
CDR3nt: TGTGCTCTTGGGGTGGCCTTCCTTCTAGGGACCAGGAGTCTCATCTTT
CDR3aa: CALGVAFLLGTRSLIF

abundance: -
v_gene: TRDV2
len: 20
d_gene: TRDD3
j_gene: TRDJ3
CDR3nt: TGTGCCTGTGACACCGTGGTGGGGGATAAGGCGCCTGGTGACACCCGCCCGATGTTTTTC
CDR3aa: CACDTVVGDKAPGDTRPMFF

abundance: large
v_gene: TRDV2
len: 14
d_gene: TRDD3
j_gene: TRDJ1
CDR3nt: TGTGCCTGTGACAATCTGGGGGATACCCATAAACTCATCTTT
CDR3aa: CACDNLGDTHKLIF

abundance: hyperexpanded
v_gene: TRAV29/DV5
len: 23
d_gene: TRDD3
j_gene: TRDJ1
CDR3nt: TGTGCAGCAAGCGTGGCTTCCTATCCCCTGGGGGATGGCGGTTTCTTTAACACCGATAAACTCATCTTT
CDR3aa: CAASVASYPLGDGGFFNTDKLIF

abundance: -
v_gene: TRDV1
len: 19
d_gene: TRDD3
j_gene: TRDJ1
CDR3nt: TGTGCTCTTGGGGTCCCCGGGACTGGGGGATACGGGAGGGCCGATAAACTCATCTTT
CDR3aa: CALGVPGTGGYGRADKLIF

abundance: -
v_gene: TRDV1
len: 23
d_gene: TRDD3
j_gene: TRDJ1
CDR3nt: TGTGCTCTTGGGGAACTAGGCTCATTCCCTTCCCCTTACTGGGGGATACGCACCGATAAACTCATCTTT
CDR3aa: CALGELGSFPSPYWGIRTDKLIF

abundance: -
v_gene: TRDV2
len: 14
d_gene: TRDD3
j_gene: TRDJ1
CDR3nt: TGTGCCTGTGACGGCTGGGGGAGAAACGATAAACTCATCTTT
CDR3aa: CACDGWGRNDKLIF

abundance: -
v_gene: TRDV2
len: 15
d_gene: -
j_gene: TRDJ1
CDR3nt: TGTGCCTGTGAATCCCTTACTGGGAAGTCCGATAACCTCATCTTT
CDR3aa: CACESLTGKSDNLIF

abundance: few
v_gene: TRDV1
len: 19
d_gene: TRDD3
j_gene: TRDJ1
CDR3nt: TGTGCTCTTGGGGGGCCGAGTGTCCTCTTACGTGGGGGATGGCGGGAACTCATCTTT
CDR3aa: CALGGPSVLLRGGWRELIF

abundance: large
v_gene: TRDV2
len: 15
d_gene: TRDD3
j_gene: TRDJ1
CDR3nt: TGTGCCTGTGACGAGGTGGGGGATCGGACCGATAAACTCATCTTT
CDR3aa: CACDEVGDRTDKLIF

abundance: -
v_gene: TRDV2
len: 18
d_gene: -
j_gene: TRDJ3
CDR3nt: TGTGCCTGTGACACGGCGGGGGACAGCTCCTGGGACACCCGACAGATGTTTTTC
CDR3aa: CACDTAGDSSWDTRQMFF

abundance: few
v_gene: TRDV2
len: 20
d_gene: TRDD3
j_gene: TRDJ1
CDR3nt: TGTGCCTGTGACACCGTGGGGATTACTGGGGGATACGAGGTCACCGATAAACTCATCTTT
CDR3aa: CACDTVGITGGYEVTDKLIF

abundance: -
v_gene: TRDV2
len: 21
d_gene: TRDD3
j_gene: TRDJ2
CDR3nt: TGTGCCTGTGACACAAACTACGGCGGGGCAACTGGGGGATATCGGGCAGCACAACTCTTCTTT
CDR3aa: CACDTNYGGATGGYRAAQLFF